The next 26 T cell receptor beta chains were all read from a single sample in a study of cytomegalovirus exposure and HLA in healthy donors. The table came from immunoSEQ multiplex PCR; TCRdb's copy has only in-frame clones and leaves some out. The sample yields about 240,000 clones, approximately 83% seen once. Source material: PBMCs. The receptor source for this set is a woman aged 25 to 39 in good health and CMV-seropositive.

This chain links TRBV7-8 with TRBJ2-1; the match to TRBD2 covers 10 bases. V dropped 5 bases and J dropped 9; count of bases not matched to a gene: 19. This CDR3 region has 18 residues. Germline V CDR1 and CDR2: SGHVS, FQNEAQ. The CDR3: CASSPLSLLAGLYVEQFF. As DNA, the CDR3 is TGTGCCAGCAGCCCCCTCTCACTACTAGCGGGACTGTATGTTGAGCAGTTCTTC.

The V call is TRBV5-1, the J call TRBJ2-2, with D hard to call. Trimming pared 4 bases from V and 4 bases from J, leaving 8 bases between. CDR1 is SGHRS, CDR2 YFSETQ, per germline. The length of the CDR3 is 13 residues. This CDR3 reads CASSQESTGELFF. CDR3 DNA sequence: TGCGCCAGCAGCCAAGAGTCCACCGGGGAGCTGTTTTTT.

The chain has TRBV5-4 and TRBJ2-7; D unclear. The V and J ends lost 4 bases and 6 bases respectively, with 11 bases between them. The CDR3 spans 12 residues. Germline V gene data show CDR1 as SGHNT and CDR2 as YYREEE (reference sequence). CDR3 nucleotides: TGTGCCAGCAGCGTGGACGTCGGCGAGCAGTACTTC. Amino acid sequence: CASSVDVGEQYF.

This clone has only a few counts. The chain links TRBV19 to TRBJ2-7; TRBD1 matches 8 bases. The CDR3 has 14 residues. The V gene's germline CDR1 is LNHDA and CDR2 SQIVND (reference sequence). With 6 bases clipped from V and 5 bases from J, the junction kept 9 bases outside the gene matches. CDR3 DNA: TGTGCCAGTAGCGTGACAGGGGCCCTCAACGAGCAGTACTTC. Its translation is CASSVTGALNEQYF.

The rearrangement uses TRBV2 and TRBJ2-1, with a tentative D call TRBD2 (6 bases). The V end lost 3 bases, the J end lost 8 bases, and 11 bases lay between the germline ends. This CDR3 has 13 amino acids. Germline V gives CDR1 SNHLY, CDR2 FYNNEI. CDR3 in DNA: TGTGCCAGCAGTGAGGCGGGGATCCATGAGCAGTTCTTC. This gives the protein CASSEAGIHEQFF. The full variable domain, completed using reference TRBV2 and TRBJ2-1, is EPEVTQTPSHQVTQMGQEVILRCVPISNHLYFYWYRQILGQKVEFLVSFYNNEISEKSEIFDDQFSVERPDGSNFTLKIRSTKLEDSAMYFCASSEAGIHEQFFGPGTRLTVL.

This chain connects TRBV6-1 to TRBJ1-3, with unresolved D. The CDR3 totals 13 residues. Trimming removed 6 bases at V and 1 base at J, with 7 bases between. Per the germline V gene, CDR1 is MNHNS and CDR2 is SASEGT. Here the CDR3 DNA reads TGTGCCAGCAGGCAGGCGTCTGGAAACACCATATATTTT. Amino acid sequence: CASRQASGNTIYF.

This rearrangement joins TRBV2 to TRBJ1-4; 8 bases fit TRBD1. Germline CDR1 reads SNHLY; CDR2 reads FYNNEI. The CDR3 consists of 15 residues. J gave up 8 bases and V 4 bases, and 9 bases lay outside the gene matches. CDR3: CASSAYGQGQEKLFF. CDR3 nucleotide sequence: TGTGCCAGCAGTGCTTACGGACAGGGACAAGAAAAACTGTTTTTT.

V is TRBV18 and J is TRBJ1-4; the D gene is possibly TRBD1 (6 bases). CDR3 length equals 15 residues. V was cut by 6 bases and J by 0 bases, with 11 bases left in between. CDR1 is KGHSH and CDR2 is LQKENI in the germline V gene. In nucleotides, the CDR3 is TGTGCCAGCTCCCTAGGACAGCCAACTAATGAAAAACTGTTTTTT. It translates to CASSLGQPTNEKLFF.

V and J are TRBV2 and TRBJ2-7; TRBD1 is a possible D gene (6 bases). Trimming pared 10 bases from V and 2 bases from J, leaving 12 bases between. This CDR3 has 12 residues. Germline CDR1 and CDR2: SNHLY and FYNNEI. The chain's CDR3 is CATLDSTYEQYF. DNA of the CDR3: TGTGCCACCTTGGACAGTACCTACGAGCAGTACTTC. Using reference TRBV2 and TRBJ2-7 for the parts outside the CDR3, the full variable domain is EPEVTQTPSHQVTQMGQEVILRCVPISNHLYFYWYRQILGQKVEFLVSFYNNEISEKSEIFDDQFSVERPDGSNFTLKIRSTKLEDSAMYFCATLDSTYEQYFGPGTRLTVT.

This clone occurred once. The genes are TRBV28 and TRBJ2-7; 12 positions agree with TRBD2. V was pared by 6 bases and J by 7 bases, with 10 bases of the junction left unmatched. CDR1 is MDHEN, CDR2 SYDVKM, per germline. The CDR3 runs to 15 residues. The CDR3 spells CASRGLAGLAREQYF. The CDR3 DNA is TGTGCCAGCAGAGGACTAGCGGGACTTGCACGGGAGCAGTACTTC.

The chain carries TRBV29-1 and TRBJ2-5; 12 bases fit TRBD2. The V and J ends lost 7 bases and 5 bases, in that order; junction bases with no gene match: 5. The CDR3 runs 13 residues. Per the germline V gene, CDR1 is SQVTM and CDR2 is ANQGSEA. CDR3 coding DNA: TGCAGCGCCGAGACTAGCGGGAGTGAGACCCAGTACTTC. Amino acid sequence: CSAETSGSETQYF.

The V gene is TRBV29-1, the J gene TRBJ2-4, with 9 nucleotides matching TRBD1. V lost 0 bases to trimming and J lost 1 base; unmatched junction nucleotides: 22. The germline CDR1 and CDR2 sequences are SQVTM and ANQGSEA. The CDR3 is 22 residues long. The CDR3 loop reads CSVEDIGSAGQGIVAAKNIQYF. DNA of the CDR3: TGCAGCGTTGAAGATATTGGTAGTGCGGGACAGGGAATCGTGGCCGCCAAAAACATTCAGTACTTC.

This rearrangement joins TRBV5-5 to TRBJ2-7, with D tentatively TRBD1 (5 bases). The CDR3 contains 15 residues. Germline CDR1 reads SGHKS; CDR2 reads YYEKEE (reference sequence). The V and J ends lost 0 bases and 1 base respectively, with 11 bases between them. CDR3 sequence reads: CASSLGAGQSYEQYF. DNA of the CDR3: TGTGCCAGCAGCTTGGGGGCAGGGCAGTCCTACGAGCAGTACTTC.

This chain uses TRBV5-1 with TRBJ2-3, with 12 nucleotides matching TRBD2. J lost 1 base, V lost 6 bases, and 9 bases had no gene match. Germline CDR1 reads SGHRS; CDR2 reads YFSETQ. The CDR3 length is 17 residues. The CDR3 bases are TGCGCCAGCACAGGGCTAGCGGGAGGGCACGGCACAGATACGCAGTATTTT. It is translated as CASTGLAGGHGTDTQYF. Full variable domain (outside the CDR3, taken from reference TRBV5-1 and TRBJ2-3): KAGVTQTPRYLIKTRGQQVTLSCSPISGHRSVSWYQQTPGQGLQFLFEYFSETQRNKGNFPGRFSGRQFSNSRSEMNVSTLELGDSALYLCASTGLAGGHGTDTQYFGPGTRLTVL.

The table lists this clone with a few counts. V is TRBV2 and J is TRBJ2-7, with 8 bases fitting TRBD2. This CDR3 contains 14 residues. Germline loops: CDR1 SNHLY, CDR2 FYNNEI. V was clipped by 4 bases and J by 4 bases; unmatched bases: 6. The CDR3 sequence: CASSGGGRRYEQYF. CDR3 bases: TGTGCCAGCAGTGGGGGCGGGAGGCGGTACGAGCAGTACTTC.

The chain joins TRBV27 to TRBJ1-1, with D unclear. V lost 3 bases and J lost 0, with 11 bases in between. CDR1 is MNHEY, CDR2 SMNVEV, per germline (reference sequence). The CDR3 contains 15 residues. The CDR3 protein is CASSLSGGLNTEAFF. CDR3 DNA sequence: TGTGCCAGCAGTTTGAGTGGCGGGCTGAACACTGAAGCTTTCTTT.

This sequence joins TRBV9 and TRBJ2-4, with 11 bases aligning to TRBD1. Germline V gene lookup returns CDR1 SGDLS and CDR2 YYNGEE. The CDR3 contains 17 residues. J lost 3 bases, V lost 4 bases, and 9 bases had no gene match. The chain's CDR3 is CASSTWTGGAGKNIQYF. For the CDR3, the DNA is TGTGCCAGCAGCACCTGGACAGGGGGCGCAGGCAAAAACATTCAGTACTTC.

This clone showed up many times. This same CDR3 is encoded by further DNA sequences in the sample. This rearrangement joins TRBV5-6 to TRBJ1-2, with 7 bases identical to TRBD1. V lost 4 bases to trimming and J lost 5 bases; unmatched junction nucleotides: 2. The CDR3 loop spans 12 amino acids. In germline, CDR1 is SGHDT, CDR2 YYEEEE. CDR3 sequence (DNA): TGTGCCAGCAGCCCGGGACAGTATGGCTACACCTTC. It is translated as CASSPGQYGYTF.

V is TRBV6-5 and J is TRBJ1-4, with 7 bases matching TRBD1. The CDR3 loop spans 15 amino acids. The trim removed 6 bases at V and 2 bases at J, leaving 6 bases unmatched. CDR1 is MNHEY, CDR2 SVGAGI, per germline. CDR3 nucleotides: TGTGCCAGCAGCCAACCGGGACAGACTAATGAAAAACTGTTTTTT. Translation gives CASSQPGQTNEKLFF.

The genes are TRBV5-6 and TRBJ2-7; TRBD2 agrees at 7 bases. This CDR3 contains 15 residues. Trimming at V came to 0 bases and at J to 3 bases, leaving 6 bases not matched to a gene. The V gene's germline CDR1 is SGHDT and CDR2 YYEEEE. The CDR3 sequence: CASSLGAGDFYEQYF. The CDR3 nucleotides are TGTGCCAGCAGCTTGGGGGCGGGAGATTTCTACGAGCAGTACTTC.

A note on this clone: Sequence at one end of the junction differs from germline and may be a read error. The chain has TRBV6-5 and TRBJ2-7, with a tentative D call TRBD1 (5 bases). There are 14 residues in the CDR3. Germline CDR1 MNHEY, CDR2 SVGAGI. The CDR3 nucleotides are TGTGCCATCAGTGAGACTCCTACAGGAAACGAGCAGTACTTC. It translates to CAISETPTGNEQYF.

The V and J genes are TRBV6-5 and TRBJ2-2; D is uncertain. The length of the CDR3 is 10 residues. Germline V gene sequence: CDR1 MNHEY, CDR2 SVGAGI. The CDR3 sequence is CATFTGELFF. DNA for the CDR3: TGTGCTACTTTTACCGGGGAGCTGTTTTTT.

This chain joins TRBV6-5 and TRBJ1-1; 8 positions match TRBD1. The CDR3 sequence is 15 residues long. Trimming removed 4 bases from V and 5 bases from J; junction bases left unmatched: 9. Germline CDR1 reads MNHEY; CDR2 reads SVGAGI. The CDR3 sequence: CASSSIQGGGTEAFF. In nucleotides, the CDR3 is TGTGCCAGCAGTTCAATACAGGGGGGGGGAACTGAAGCTTTCTTT.

This chain joins TRBV7-2 and TRBJ1-5; 7 bases are a match to TRBD1. The CDR3 spans 15 residues. J gave up 0 bases and V 5 bases, and 4 bases lay outside the gene matches. Germline CDR1 is SGHTA and CDR2 is FQGNSA. CDR3 region: CASSPDRASNQPQHF. The CDR3 DNA is TGTGCCAGCAGCCCTGACAGGGCTAGCAATCAGCCCCAGCATTTT.

Here the CDR3 DNA reads TGTGCCATCAGGCCGACTACGGGAGAAGCCGGGGAGCTGTTTTTT. Translation: CAIRPTTGEAGELFF. This chain links TRBV10-3 with TRBJ2-2, with D perhaps matching TRBD2 (6 bases). V gave up 6 bases and J gave up 6 bases, with 17 bases separating them. The germline gives CDR1 ENHRY, CDR2 SYGVKD. This CDR3 has 15 residues.

This clone has a single count. V usage is TRBV7-8 and J usage is TRBJ2-7; D not resolved. Trimming took off 3 bases at V and 2 bases at J, with 11 bases between the two ends. Looked up from germline, CDR1 is SGHVS and CDR2 is FQNEAQ. The CDR3 is 14 residues long. The CDR3 loop is CASSFGQAPYEQYF. The CDR3, as DNA: TGTGCCAGCAGCTTTGGGCAAGCCCCCTACGAGCAGTACTTC.